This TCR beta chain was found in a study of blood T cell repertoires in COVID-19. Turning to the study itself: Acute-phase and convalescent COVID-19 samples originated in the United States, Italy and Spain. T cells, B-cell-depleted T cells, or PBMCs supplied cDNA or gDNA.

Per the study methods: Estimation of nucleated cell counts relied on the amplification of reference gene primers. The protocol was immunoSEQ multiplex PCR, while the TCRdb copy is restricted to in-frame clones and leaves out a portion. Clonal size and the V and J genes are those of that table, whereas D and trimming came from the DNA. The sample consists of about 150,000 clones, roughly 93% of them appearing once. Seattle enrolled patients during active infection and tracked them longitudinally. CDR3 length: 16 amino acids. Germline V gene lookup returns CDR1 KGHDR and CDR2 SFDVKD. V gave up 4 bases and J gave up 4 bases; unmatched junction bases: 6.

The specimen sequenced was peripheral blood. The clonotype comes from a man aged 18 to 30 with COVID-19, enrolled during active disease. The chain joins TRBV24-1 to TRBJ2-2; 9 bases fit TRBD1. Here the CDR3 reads CATSERQGDSTGELFF. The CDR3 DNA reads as TGTGCCACCAGTGAACGACAGGGGGACTCCACCGGGGAGCTGTTTTTT.